This TCR beta chain originates from a study of blood T cell repertoires in COVID-19. Germline CDR1 reads MDHEN; CDR2 reads SYDVKM. This CDR3 contains 14 residues. V dropped 4 bases and J dropped 3; count of bases not matched to a gene: 4. Participants were aged about 18 to 90 years from about two dozen US areas. Cohorts were determined from participant-reported clinical history. Cohort 3 donors were reported recovered after two negative PCRs, clearance, or symptom resolution. This table comes from immunoSEQ multiplex PCR, and its TCRdb copy is limited to in-frame clones, with some not included. Among approximately 310,000 clones, 89% were seen once, and the ten largest hold about 5.2%.

The chain is built from TRBV28 and TRBJ2-5, with 8 bases matching TRBD2. This receptor was identified in a man in his 60s who had recovered from COVID-19. The sequenced sample was PBMCs or T cells enriched from blood (not recorded which). The CDR3 DNA sequence: TGTGCCAGCAGTTCCCTTAGCGGGGAAGAGACCCAGTACTTC. Residues: CASSSLSGEETQYF.